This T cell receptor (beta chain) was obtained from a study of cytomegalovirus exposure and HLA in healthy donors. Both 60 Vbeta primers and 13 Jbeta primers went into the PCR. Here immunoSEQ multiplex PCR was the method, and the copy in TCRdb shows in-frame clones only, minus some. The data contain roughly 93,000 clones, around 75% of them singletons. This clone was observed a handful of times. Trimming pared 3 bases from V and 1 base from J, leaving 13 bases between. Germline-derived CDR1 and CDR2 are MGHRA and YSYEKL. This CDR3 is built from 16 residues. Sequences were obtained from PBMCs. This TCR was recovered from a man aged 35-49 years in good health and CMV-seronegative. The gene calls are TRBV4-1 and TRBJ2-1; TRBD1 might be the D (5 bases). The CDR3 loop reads CASSHNTGWSYNEQFF. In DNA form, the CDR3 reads TGCGCCAGCAGCCATAACACAGGATGGTCCTACAATGAGCAGTTCTTC.